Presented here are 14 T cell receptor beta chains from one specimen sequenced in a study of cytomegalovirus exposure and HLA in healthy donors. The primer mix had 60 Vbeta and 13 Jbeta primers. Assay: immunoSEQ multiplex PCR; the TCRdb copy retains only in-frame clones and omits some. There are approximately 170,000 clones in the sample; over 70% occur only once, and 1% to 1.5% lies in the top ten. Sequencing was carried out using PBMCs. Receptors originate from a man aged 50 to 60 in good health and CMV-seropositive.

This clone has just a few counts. The CDR3 spells CAWRAAGLMNEKLFF. CDR3 bases: TGTGCCTGGAGAGCCGCGGGACTGATGAATGAAAAACTGTTTTTT. The chain couples TRBV30 to TRBJ1-4; the D gene is possibly TRBD1 (5 bases). V lost 3 bases, J lost 5 bases, and 16 bases lay in between. The V gene's germline CDR1 is GTSNPN and CDR2 SVGIG (reference sequence). The CDR3 has 15 residues. The whole variable domain, remainder taken from reference TRBV30 and TRBJ1-4, is SQTIHQWPATLVQPVGSPLSLECTVEGTSNPNLYWYRQAAGRGLQLLFYSVGIGQISSEVPQNLSASRPQDRQFILSSKKLLLSDSGFYLCAWRAAGLMNEKLFFGSGTQLSVL.

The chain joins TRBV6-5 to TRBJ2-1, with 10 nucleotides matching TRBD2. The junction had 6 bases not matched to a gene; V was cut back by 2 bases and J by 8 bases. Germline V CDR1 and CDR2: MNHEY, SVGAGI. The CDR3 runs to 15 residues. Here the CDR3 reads CASSYVSSGSYEQFF. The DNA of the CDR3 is TGTGCCAGCAGTTACGTCTCTAGCGGGAGCTATGAGCAGTTCTTC.

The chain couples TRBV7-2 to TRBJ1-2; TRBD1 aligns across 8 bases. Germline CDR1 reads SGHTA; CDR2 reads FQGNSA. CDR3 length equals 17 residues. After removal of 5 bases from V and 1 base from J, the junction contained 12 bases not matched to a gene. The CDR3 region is CASSLGQGKVNNYGYTF. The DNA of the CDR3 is TGTGCCAGCAGCCTCGGACAGGGCAAGGTGAATAACTATGGCTACACCTTC.

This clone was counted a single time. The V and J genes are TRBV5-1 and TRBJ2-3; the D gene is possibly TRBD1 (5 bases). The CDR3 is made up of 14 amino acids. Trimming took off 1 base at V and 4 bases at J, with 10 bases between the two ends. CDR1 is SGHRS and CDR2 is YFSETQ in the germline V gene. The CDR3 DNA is TGCGCCAGCAGCTTGTGGGGCCAGTCAGATACGCAGTATTTT. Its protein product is CASSLWGQSDTQYF.

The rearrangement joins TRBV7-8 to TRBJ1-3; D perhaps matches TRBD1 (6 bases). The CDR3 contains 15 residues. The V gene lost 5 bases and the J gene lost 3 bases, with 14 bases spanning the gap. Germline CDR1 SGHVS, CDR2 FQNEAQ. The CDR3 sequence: CASSLGGGYGNTIYF. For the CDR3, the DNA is TGTGCCAGCAGCCTAGGGGGGGGGTATGGAAACACCATATATTTT.

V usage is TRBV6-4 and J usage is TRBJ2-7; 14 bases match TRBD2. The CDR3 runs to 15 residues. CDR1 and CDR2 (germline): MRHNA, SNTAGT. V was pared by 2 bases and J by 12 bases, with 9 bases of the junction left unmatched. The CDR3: CASSDPGLAGDRPYF. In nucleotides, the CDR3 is TGTGCCAGCAGTGACCCGGGACTAGCGGGAGATCGTCCGTACTTC.

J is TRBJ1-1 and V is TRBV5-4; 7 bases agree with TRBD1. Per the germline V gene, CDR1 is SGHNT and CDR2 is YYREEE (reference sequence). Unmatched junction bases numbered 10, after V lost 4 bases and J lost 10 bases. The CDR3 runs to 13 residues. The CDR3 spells CASSKDRDLGAFF. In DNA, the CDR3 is TGTGCCAGCAGCAAAGACAGGGATCTTGGAGCTTTCTTT.

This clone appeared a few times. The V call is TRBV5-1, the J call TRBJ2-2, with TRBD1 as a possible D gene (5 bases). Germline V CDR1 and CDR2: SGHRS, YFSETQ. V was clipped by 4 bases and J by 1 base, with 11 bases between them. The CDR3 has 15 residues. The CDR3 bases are TGCGCCAGCAGCCCGGCGACAGTGAACACCGGGGAGCTGTTTTTT. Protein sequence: CASSPATVNTGELFF.

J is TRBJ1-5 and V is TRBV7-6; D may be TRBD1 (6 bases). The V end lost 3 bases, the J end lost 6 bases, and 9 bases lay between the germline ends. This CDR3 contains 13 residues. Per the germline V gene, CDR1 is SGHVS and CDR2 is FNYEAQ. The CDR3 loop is CASSFGRGQPQHF. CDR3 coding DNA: TGTGCCAGCAGCTTCGGCAGGGGTCAGCCCCAGCATTTT.

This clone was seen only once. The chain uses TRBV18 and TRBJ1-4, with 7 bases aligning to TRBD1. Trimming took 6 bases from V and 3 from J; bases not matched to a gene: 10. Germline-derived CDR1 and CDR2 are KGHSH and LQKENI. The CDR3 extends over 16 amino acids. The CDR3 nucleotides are TGTGCCAGCTCGTCGGACAGGATGGGCCCTAATGAAAAACTGTTTTTT. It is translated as CASSSDRMGPNEKLFF.

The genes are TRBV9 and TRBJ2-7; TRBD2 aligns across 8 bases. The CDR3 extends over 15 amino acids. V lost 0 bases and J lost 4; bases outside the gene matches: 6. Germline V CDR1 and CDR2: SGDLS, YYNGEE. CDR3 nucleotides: TGTGCCAGCAGCGTAGGGTTAGCGGGGCCTTACGAGCAGTACTTC. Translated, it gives CASSVGLAGPYEQYF.

The CDR3 sequence is CASRDRSSTDTQYF. CDR3 DNA: TGCGCCAGCAGGGACAGGTCTAGCACAGATACGCAGTATTTT. The chain joins TRBV5-1 to TRBJ2-3; TRBD1 aligns across 7 bases. V lost 5 bases to trimming and J lost 0 bases; unmatched junction nucleotides: 3. Germline CDR1 reads SGHRS; CDR2 reads YFSETQ. The length of the CDR3 is 14 residues. The whole variable domain, filled in from reference TRBV5-1 and TRBJ2-3, reads KAGVTQTPRYLIKTRGQQVTLSCSPISGHRSVSWYQQTPGQGLQFLFEYFSETQRNKGNFPGRFSGRQFSNSRSEMNVSTLELGDSALYLCASRDRSSTDTQYFGPGTRLTVL.

CDR3 sequence: CASSVELAGGNEQFF. The CDR3 DNA follows: TGTGCCAGCAGCGTAGAACTAGCCGGGGGCAATGAGCAGTTCTTC. The chain is built from TRBV9 and TRBJ2-1; tentative D call: TRBD2 (6 bases). This CDR3 contains 15 residues. The V gene lost 0 bases and the J gene lost 6 bases, with 13 bases spanning the gap. From germline, CDR1 is SGDLS and CDR2 YYNGEE.

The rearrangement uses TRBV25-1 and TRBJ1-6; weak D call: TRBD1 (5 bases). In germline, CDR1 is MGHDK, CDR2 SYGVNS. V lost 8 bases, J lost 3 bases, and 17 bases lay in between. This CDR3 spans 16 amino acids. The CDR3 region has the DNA TGTGCCAGCGGTCCTGGGGGGAAAGGCTATAATTCACCCCTCCACTTT. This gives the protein CASGPGGKGYNSPLHF.